This record covers a single T cell receptor beta chain. Antigen: not known. The data were produced by immunoSEQ multiplex PCR, yet TCRdb's version contains in-frame clones alone and is incomplete. There are 160,000 or so clones in the sample; roughly nine tenths occur only once, and 4.4% lies in the top ten. These data come from a study of T cell responses to AZD1222 COVID-19 vaccine. Findings and caveats of the study: The CD4 TCRs associated with vaccination extended across spike and predominated at 160-218 and 743-854. Females outnumbered males among donors, who were mostly white British; clonal diversity was possibly underestimated. Spike-specific TCR breadth and depth went up after people got two AZD1222 doses. Reports say nearly half of spike-specific TCRs go after unmutated variant regions.

The CDR3 is 15 amino acids. The ends were cut back, 0 bases at V and 1 base at J, with 9 bases in the middle. CDR1 and CDR2 (germline): MNHNY, SVGAGI (reference sequence). The origin of this receptor is an adult in good health. This chain connects TRBV6-6 to TRBJ1-1; D unresolved. The sample consisted of peripheral blood, taken on day 0 of MenACWY control vaccination. CDR3 coding DNA: TGTGCCAGCAGTTACTCGGTGGGCGCGAACACTGAAGCTTTCTTT. Translation: CASSYSVGANTEAFF.